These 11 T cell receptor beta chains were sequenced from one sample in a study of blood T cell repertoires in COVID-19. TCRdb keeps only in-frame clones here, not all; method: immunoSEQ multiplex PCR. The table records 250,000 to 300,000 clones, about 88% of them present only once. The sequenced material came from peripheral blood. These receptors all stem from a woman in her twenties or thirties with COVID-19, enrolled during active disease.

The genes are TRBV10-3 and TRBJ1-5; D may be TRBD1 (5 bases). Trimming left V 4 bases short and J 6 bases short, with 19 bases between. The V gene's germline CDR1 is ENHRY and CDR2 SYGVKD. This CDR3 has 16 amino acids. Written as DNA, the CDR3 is TGTGCCATCAGTGCCCTGGGGGGAATGGAGGGTCAGCCCCAGCATTTT. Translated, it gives CAISALGGMEGQPQHF.

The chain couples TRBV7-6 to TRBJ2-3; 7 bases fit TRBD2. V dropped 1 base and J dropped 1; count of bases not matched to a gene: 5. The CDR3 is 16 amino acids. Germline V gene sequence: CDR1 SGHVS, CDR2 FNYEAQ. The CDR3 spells CASSLVAGTRTDTQYF. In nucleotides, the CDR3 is TGTGCCAGCAGCTTAGTAGCGGGTACACGCACAGATACGCAGTATTTT.

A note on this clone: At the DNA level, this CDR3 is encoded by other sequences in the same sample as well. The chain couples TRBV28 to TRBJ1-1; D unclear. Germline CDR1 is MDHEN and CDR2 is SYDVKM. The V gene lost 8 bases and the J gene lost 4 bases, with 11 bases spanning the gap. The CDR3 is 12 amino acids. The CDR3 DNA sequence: TGTGCCAGCCGCTCCGGGGTCACTGAAGCTTTCTTT. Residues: CASRSGVTEAFF.

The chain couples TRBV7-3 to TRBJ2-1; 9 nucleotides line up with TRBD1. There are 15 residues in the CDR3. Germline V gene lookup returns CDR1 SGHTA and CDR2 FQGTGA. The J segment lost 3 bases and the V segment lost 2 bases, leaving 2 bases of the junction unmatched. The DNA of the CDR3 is TGTGCCAGCAGCTTAGGGGACAGGGACTACAATGAGCAGTTCTTC. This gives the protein CASSLGDRDYNEQFF.

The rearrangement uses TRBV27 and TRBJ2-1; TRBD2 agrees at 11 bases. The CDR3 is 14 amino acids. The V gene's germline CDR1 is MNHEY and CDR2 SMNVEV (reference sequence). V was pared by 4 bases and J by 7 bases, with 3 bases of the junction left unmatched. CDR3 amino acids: CASSSGLAVNEQFF. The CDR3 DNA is TGTGCCAGCAGTTCGGGACTAGCGGTGAATGAGCAGTTCTTC.

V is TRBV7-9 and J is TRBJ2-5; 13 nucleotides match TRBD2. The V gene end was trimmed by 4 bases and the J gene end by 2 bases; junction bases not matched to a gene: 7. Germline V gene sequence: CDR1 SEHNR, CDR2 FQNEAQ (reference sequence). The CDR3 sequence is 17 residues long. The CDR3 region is CASSSGLAGERQETQYF. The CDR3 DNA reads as TGTGCCAGCAGCTCAGGACTAGCGGGAGAAAGGCAAGAGACCCAGTACTTC.

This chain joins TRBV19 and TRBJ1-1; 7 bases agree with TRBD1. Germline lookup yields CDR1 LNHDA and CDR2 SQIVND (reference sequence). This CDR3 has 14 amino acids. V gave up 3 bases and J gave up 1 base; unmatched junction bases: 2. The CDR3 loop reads CASSIRGTNTEAFF. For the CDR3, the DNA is TGTGCCAGTAGTATCAGGGGGACGAACACTGAAGCTTTCTTT.

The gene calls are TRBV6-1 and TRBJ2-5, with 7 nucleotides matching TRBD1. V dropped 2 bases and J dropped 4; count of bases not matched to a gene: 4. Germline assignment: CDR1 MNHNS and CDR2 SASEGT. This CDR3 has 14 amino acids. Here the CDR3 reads CASSELRGPETQYF. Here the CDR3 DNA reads TGTGCCAGCAGTGAATTGAGGGGGCCAGAGACCCAGTACTTC.

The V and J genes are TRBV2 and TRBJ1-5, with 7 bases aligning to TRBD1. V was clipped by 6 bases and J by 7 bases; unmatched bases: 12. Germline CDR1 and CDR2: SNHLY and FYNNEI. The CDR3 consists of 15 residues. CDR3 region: CASSARTGIRQPQHF. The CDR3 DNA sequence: TGTGCCAGCAGCGCACGGACAGGAATTAGACAGCCCCAGCATTTT.

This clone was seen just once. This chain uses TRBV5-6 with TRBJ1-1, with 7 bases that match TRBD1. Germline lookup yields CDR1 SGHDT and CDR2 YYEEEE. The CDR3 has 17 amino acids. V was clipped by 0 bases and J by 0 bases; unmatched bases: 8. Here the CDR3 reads CASSLEQGLLMNTEAFF. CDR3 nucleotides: TGTGCCAGCAGCTTGGAACAGGGGCTGCTCATGAACACTGAAGCTTTCTTT. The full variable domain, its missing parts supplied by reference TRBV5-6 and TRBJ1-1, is DAGVTQSPTHLIKTRGQQVTLRCSPKSGHDTVSWYQQALGQGPQFIFQYYEEEERQRGNFPDRFSGHQFPNYSSELNVNALLLGDSALYLCASSLEQGLLMNTEAFFGQGTRLTVV.

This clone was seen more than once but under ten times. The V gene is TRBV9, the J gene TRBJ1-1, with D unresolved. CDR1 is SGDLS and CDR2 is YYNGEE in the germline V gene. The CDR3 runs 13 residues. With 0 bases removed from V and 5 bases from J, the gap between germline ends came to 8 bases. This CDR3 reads CASSVATQTEAFF. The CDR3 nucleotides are TGTGCCAGCAGCGTAGCTACCCAAACTGAAGCTTTCTTT.